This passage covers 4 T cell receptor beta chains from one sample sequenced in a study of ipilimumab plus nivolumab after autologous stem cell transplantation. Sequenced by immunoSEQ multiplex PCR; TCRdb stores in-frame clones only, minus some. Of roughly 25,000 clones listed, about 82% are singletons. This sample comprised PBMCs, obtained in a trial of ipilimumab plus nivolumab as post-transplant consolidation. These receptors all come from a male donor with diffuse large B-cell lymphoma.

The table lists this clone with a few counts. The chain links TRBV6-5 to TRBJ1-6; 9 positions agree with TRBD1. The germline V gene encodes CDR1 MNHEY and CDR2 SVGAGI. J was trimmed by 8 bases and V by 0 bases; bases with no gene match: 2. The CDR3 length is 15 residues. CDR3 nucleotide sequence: TGTGCCAGCAGTTACTCGGGACAGGGACATTCACCCCTCCACTTT. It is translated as CASSYSGQGHSPLHF.

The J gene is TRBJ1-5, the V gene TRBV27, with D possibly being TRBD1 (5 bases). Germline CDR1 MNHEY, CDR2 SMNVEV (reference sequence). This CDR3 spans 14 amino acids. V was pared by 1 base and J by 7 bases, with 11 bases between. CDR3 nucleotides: TGTGCCAGCAGTTTATTCGGGGGAGACCAGCCCCAGCATTTT. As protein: CASSLFGGDQPQHF.

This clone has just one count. CDR3 in amino acids: CASSQGGTPDNEQFF. For the CDR3, the DNA is TGTGCCAGCAGCCAGGGTGGGACTCCTGACAATGAGCAGTTCTTC. The chain combines TRBV4-2 with TRBJ2-1, with TRBD2 as a possible D gene (6 bases). With 3 bases removed from V and 5 bases from J, the gap between germline ends came to 14 bases. There are 15 residues in the CDR3. Germline values: CDR1 LGHNA, CDR2 YNFKEQ.

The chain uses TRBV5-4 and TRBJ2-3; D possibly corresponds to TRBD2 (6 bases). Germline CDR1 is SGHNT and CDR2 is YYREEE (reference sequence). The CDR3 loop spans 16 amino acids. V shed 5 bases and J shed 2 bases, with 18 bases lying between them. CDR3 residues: CASSSGGTYPTDTQYF. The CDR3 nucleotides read TGTGCCAGCAGTAGTGGAGGGACTTACCCCACAGATACGCAGTATTTT.